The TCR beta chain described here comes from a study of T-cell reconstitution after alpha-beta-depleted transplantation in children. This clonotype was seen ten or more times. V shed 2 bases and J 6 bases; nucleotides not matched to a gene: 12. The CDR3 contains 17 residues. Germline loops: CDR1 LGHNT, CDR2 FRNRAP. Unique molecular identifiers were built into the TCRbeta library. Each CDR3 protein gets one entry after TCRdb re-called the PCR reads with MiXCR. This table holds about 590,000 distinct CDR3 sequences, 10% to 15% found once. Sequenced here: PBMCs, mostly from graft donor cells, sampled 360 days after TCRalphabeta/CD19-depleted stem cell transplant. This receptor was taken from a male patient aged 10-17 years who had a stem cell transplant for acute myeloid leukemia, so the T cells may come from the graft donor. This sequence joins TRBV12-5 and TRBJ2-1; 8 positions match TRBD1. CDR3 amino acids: CASGLTTGTGGPNEQFF. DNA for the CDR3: TGTGCTAGTGGTTTGACCACCGGGACAGGCGGACCCAATGAGCAGTTCTTC.